One and the same sample provided the 27 T cell receptor beta chains below, sequenced in a study of cytomegalovirus exposure and HLA in healthy donors. Using immunoSEQ multiplex PCR, the repertoire was profiled, and TCRdb retains in-frame clones only, with some absent. The data show 65,000 to 80,000 clones, 85% to 95% seen once. Material: PBMCs. These receptors all stem from a woman between 18 and 29 years old in good health and CMV-seronegative.

The chain carries TRBV7-9 and TRBJ2-5; 7 positions match TRBD1. CDR3 length: 18 residues. Germline CDR1 and CDR2: SEHNR and FQNEAQ (reference sequence). J lost 2 bases, V lost 4 bases, and 16 bases had no gene match. CDR3 bases: TGTGCCAGCAGCTCAGCCGGGACAGCTAGCCACTATCAAGAGACCCAGTACTTC. It is translated as CASSSAGTASHYQETQYF.

This chain connects TRBV13 to TRBJ2-1; TRBD1 is a possible D gene (6 bases). The CDR3 extends over 12 amino acids. V lost 7 bases to trimming and J lost 5 bases, with 9 bases between them. Germline CDR1 is PRHDT and CDR2 is FYEKMQ (reference sequence). The CDR3 sequence is CASNRDNNEQFF. For the CDR3, the DNA is TGTGCCAGCAATCGGGACAACAATGAGCAGTTCTTC. The complete variable domain, with remaining parts taken from reference TRBV13 and TRBJ2-1, reads AAGVIQSPRHLIKEKRETATLKCYPIPRHDTVYWYQQGPGQDPQFLISFYEKMQSDKGSIPDRFSAQQFSDYHSELNMSSLELGDSALYFCASNRDNNEQFFGPGTRLTVL.

The chain links TRBV4-2 to TRBJ2-2; TRBD2 aligns across 9 bases. V dropped 1 base and J dropped 2; count of bases not matched to a gene: 5. The CDR3 has 17 amino acids. Germline-derived CDR1 and CDR2 are LGHNA and YNFKEQ. CDR3: CASSQVGGRANTGELFF. As DNA, the CDR3 is TGTGCCAGCAGCCAAGTTGGCGGGAGGGCCAACACCGGGGAGCTGTTTTTT.

The V call is TRBV19, the J call TRBJ2-5; the match to TRBD2 covers 7 bases. Germline trimming cut 2 bases from V and 1 base from J; bases unmatched to any gene: 1. CDR1 LNHDA and CDR2 SQIVND come from the germline V gene (reference sequence). The CDR3 contains 14 residues. In nucleotides, the CDR3 is TGTGCCAGTAGTATAACGGGGGGCCAAGAGACCCAGTACTTC. Its translation: CASSITGGQETQYF.

The chain employs TRBV18 and TRBJ2-2; TRBD2 might be the D (5 bases). This CDR3 is 15 amino acids long. Trimming left V 1 base short and J 6 bases short, with 12 bases between. Per the germline V gene, CDR1 is KGHSH and CDR2 is LQKENI. The CDR3: CASSPLERPSGELFF. The CDR3 bases are TGTGCCAGCTCACCACTGGAGCGGCCGTCCGGGGAGCTGTTTTTT.

The rearrangement links TRBV4-1 to TRBJ2-7; D gene unclear. Germline V gene data show CDR1 as MGHRA and CDR2 as YSYEKL. The V and J ends lost 0 bases and 2 bases respectively, with 5 bases between them. This CDR3 spans 13 amino acids. The chain's CDR3 is CASSQDSPYEQYF. The CDR3 DNA is TGCGCCAGCAGCCAAGATAGTCCCTACGAGCAGTACTTC.

The chain uses TRBV2 and TRBJ2-1; TRBD1 is a possible D gene (6 bases). Trimming cost V 4 bases and J 5 bases, with 18 bases left between them. Germline V gene data show CDR1 as SNHLY and CDR2 as FYNNEI. There are 16 residues in the CDR3. CDR3 coding DNA: TGTGCCAGCAGTGGGGCGTACAGGGACCCCCACAATGAGCAGTTCTTC. Translated, it gives CASSGAYRDPHNEQFF.

The chain combines TRBV4-2 with TRBJ2-7; 12 nucleotides match TRBD2. CDR1 LGHNA and CDR2 YNFKEQ come from the germline V gene. V shed 2 bases and J 0 bases; nucleotides not matched to a gene: 5. The CDR3 is made up of 17 amino acids. The CDR3 region is CASSQRLAGALSYEQYF. The CDR3 DNA reads as TGTGCCAGCAGCCAAAGACTAGCGGGGGCACTCTCCTACGAGCAGTACTTC.

This chain uses TRBV2 with TRBJ2-5, with 10 positions matching TRBD1. The CDR3 loop spans 16 amino acids. J gave up 3 bases and V 6 bases, and 10 bases lay outside the gene matches. Germline V gene sequence: CDR1 SNHLY, CDR2 FYNNEI. In DNA form, the CDR3 reads TGTGCCAGCAGGGGGACAGGGGAGAGTGTTGAAGAGACCCAGTACTTC. Protein product: CASRGTGESVEETQYF.

The V and J genes are TRBV7-9 and TRBJ2-2; 14 bases match TRBD2. The CDR3 is 18 amino acids. Germline assignment: CDR1 SEHNR and CDR2 FQNEAQ (reference sequence). V lost 5 bases to trimming and J lost 1 base; unmatched junction nucleotides: 6. CDR3 DNA sequence: TGTGCCAGCAGCACGGGACTAGCGGGGGTGGTGAACACCGGGGAGCTGTTTTTT. This gives the protein CASSTGLAGVVNTGELFF.

The chain employs TRBV5-4 and TRBJ1-1, with D possibly being TRBD1 (6 bases). The CDR3 spans 15 residues. V gave up 0 bases and J gave up 0 bases, with 9 bases separating them. Germline CDR1 SGHNT, CDR2 YYREEE (reference sequence). Here the CDR3 DNA reads TGTGCCAGCAGCTTGGGAGGGACACTGAACACTGAAGCTTTCTTT. Its translation: CASSLGGTLNTEAFF.

This clone was seen just once. The rearrangement uses TRBV2 and TRBJ2-7, with TRBD2 as a possible D gene (5 bases). Germline values: CDR1 SNHLY, CDR2 FYNNEI. Trimming took 7 bases from V and 4 from J, leaving 17 bases between them. The CDR3 is 14 residues long. In DNA, the CDR3 is TGTGCCAGCACCCCTAGGGCCCCGGGGTACGAGCAGTACTTC. Translated: CASTPRAPGYEQYF.

V usage is TRBV6-1 and J usage is TRBJ2-7, with D perhaps TRBD2 (6 bases). V dropped 9 bases and J dropped 0 bases, with 9 bases sitting between them. The length of the CDR3 is 12 residues. The germline V gene has CDR1 MNHNS and CDR2 SASEGT. The CDR3 reads CASYGSSYEQYF. The CDR3 coding sequence is TGTGCCAGTTACGGGAGCTCCTACGAGCAGTACTTC.

The chain employs TRBV7-2 and TRBJ1-4; 7 nucleotides align to TRBD1. The V and J ends lost 6 bases and 8 bases, in that order; junction bases with no gene match: 9. This CDR3 spans 14 amino acids. CDR1 SGHTA and CDR2 FQGNSA come from the germline V gene. The CDR3 coding sequence is TGTGCCAGCAGTCACGGACAGGAGTGGGAAAAACTGTTTTTT. Protein sequence: CASSHGQEWEKLFF.

The genes are TRBV18 and TRBJ2-2; a possible D gene is TRBD2 (6 bases). The CDR3 spans 17 residues. Germline V gene data show CDR1 as KGHSH and CDR2 as LQKENI. Trimming left V 4 bases short and J 4 bases short, with 19 bases between. The DNA of the CDR3 is TGTGCCAGCTCACTCCTTGCGGGGAGGTCCACCACCGGGGAGCTGTTTTTT. Translated, it gives CASSLLAGRSTTGELFF.

This sequence joins TRBV5-1 and TRBJ2-3; D possibly corresponds to TRBD2 (5 bases). Between the trimmed V and J ends, which lost 4 bases and 8 bases, there was a span of 17 bases. CDR3 length: 14 residues. Germline V gene lookup returns CDR1 SGHRS and CDR2 YFSETQ. The CDR3 coding sequence is TGCGCCAGCAGCGGAACCGGACGGGCGGGTACGCAGTATTTT. Protein product: CASSGTGRAGTQYF.

J is TRBJ2-3 and V is TRBV4-1; D is unresolved. Per germline, CDR1 MGHRA and CDR2 YSYEKL. The CDR3 covers 13 residues. V was clipped by 2 bases and J by 5 bases, with 8 bases between them. In DNA form, the CDR3 reads TGCGCCAGCAGCCAAATAGAGCGAGATACGCAGTATTTT. This codes for CASSQIERDTQYF.

The genes are TRBV4-3 and TRBJ2-1; TRBD2 agrees at 10 bases. Germline CDR1 and CDR2: LGHNA and YSLEER. The trim removed 0 bases at V and 4 bases at J, leaving 9 bases unmatched. The CDR3 contains 18 residues. CDR3 coding DNA: TGCGCCAGCAGCCAAGATCCCGCTAGCGGGGGCCCGTACAATGAGCAGTTCTTC. Residues: CASSQDPASGGPYNEQFF.

The gene calls are TRBV10-3 and TRBJ1-1; possible D gene TRBD1, 6 bases. V lost 11 bases to trimming and J lost 8 bases, with 21 bases between them. The germline V gene has CDR1 ENHRY and CDR2 SYGVKD. CDR3 size: 13 residues. CDR3 DNA sequence: TGTGCCGCCACGTCCCGGGACAAATACGAAGCTTTCTTT. The encoded protein is CAATSRDKYEAFF.

This chain links TRBV4-2 with TRBJ1-6, with TRBD1 matching 7 bases. The CDR3 loop spans 18 amino acids. Germline CDR1 and CDR2: LGHNA and YNFKEQ. J gave up 1 base and V 0 bases, and 6 bases lay outside the gene matches. The CDR3 DNA is TGTGCCAGCAGCCAAGATCCGACAGGGCTTTCCTATAATTCACCCCTCCACTTT. It translates to CASSQDPTGLSYNSPLHF.

The chain uses TRBV28 and TRBJ2-1; 11 bases align to TRBD2. The V gene's germline CDR1 is MDHEN and CDR2 SYDVKM. The CDR3 extends over 16 amino acids. J was trimmed by 6 bases and V by 6 bases; bases with no gene match: 10. CDR3 sequence: CASSRSSSGRTNEQFF. The CDR3 region has the DNA TGTGCCAGCAGCCGAAGTTCTAGCGGGAGGACCAATGAGCAGTTCTTC.

This clone appeared a single time. CDR3 nucleotide sequence: TGTGCCAGCAGCGGGACCGGGACATCCCTCATCACCGGGGAGCTGTTTTTT. It translates to CASSGTGTSLITGELFF. The chain links TRBV5-8 to TRBJ2-2; weak D call: TRBD1 (6 bases). Germline assignment: CDR1 SGHTS and CDR2 YDEGEE. There are 17 residues in the CDR3. V lost 4 bases and J 4 bases, leaving 20 bases between the germline ends.

The gene calls are TRBV7-9 and TRBJ2-7; TRBD2 aligns across 10 bases. Unmatched junction bases numbered 1, after V lost 5 bases and J lost 3 bases. This CDR3 spans 13 amino acids. Looked up from germline, CDR1 is SEHNR and CDR2 is FQNEAQ (reference sequence). This chain's CDR3 is CASSRTSGYEQYF. In DNA form, the CDR3 reads TGTGCCAGCAGCCGGACTAGCGGCTACGAGCAGTACTTC.

This chain uses TRBV7-9 with TRBJ2-2, with 11 bases fitting TRBD2. J lost 4 bases, V lost 1 base, and 8 bases had no gene match. CDR3 length: 18 residues. Per the germline V gene, CDR1 is SEHNR and CDR2 is FQNEAQ (reference sequence). CDR3 amino acids: CASSLGTYGLAGTGELFF. CDR3 DNA sequence: TGTGCCAGCAGCTTAGGGACATACGGACTAGCGGGCACCGGGGAGCTGTTTTTT. The full variable domain, its missing parts supplied by reference TRBV7-9 and TRBJ2-2, is DTGVSQNPRHKITKRGQNVTFRCDPISEHNRLYWYRQTLGQGPEFLTYFQNEAQLEKSRLLSDRFSAERPKGSFSTLEIQRTEQGDSAMYLCASSLGTYGLAGTGELFFGEGSRLTVL.

V is TRBV5-8 and J is TRBJ2-7, with 7 bases identical to TRBD2. Germline loops: CDR1 SGHTS, CDR2 YDEGEE. V shed 2 bases and J 1 base; nucleotides not matched to a gene: 9. The CDR3 extends over 16 amino acids. The CDR3 loop reads CASSFFWGEGSYEQYF. CDR3 in DNA: TGTGCCAGCAGCTTCTTTTGGGGGGAGGGTTCCTACGAGCAGTACTTC.

The table lists this clone with a few counts. The CDR3 loop is CASRRGSGRGTYEQYF. CDR3 DNA sequence: TGTGCCAGCAGACGAGGCTCCGGCAGGGGGACCTACGAGCAGTACTTC. The chain uses TRBV7-8 and TRBJ2-7; 7 nucleotides match TRBD1. The V gene's germline CDR1 is SGHVS and CDR2 FQNEAQ. The CDR3 runs 16 residues. V was pared by 6 bases and J by 2 bases, with 13 bases of the junction left unmatched.

The chain links TRBV5-1 to TRBJ2-3; 7 bases align to TRBD1. Germline CDR1 and CDR2: SGHRS and YFSETQ. The CDR3 runs 14 residues. With V trimmed by 8 bases and J by 4 bases, 10 bases remained unmatched. The CDR3, as DNA: TGCGCCAGTCAGGGACAGTTGCCTTCAGATACGCAGTATTTT. Protein product: CASQGQLPSDTQYF.